This T cell receptor (beta chain) was sequenced during a study of B cell selection in AIRE deficiency (dated by TCRdb to the late 2010s). In terms of the full investigation: Researchers compared the TCRbeta repertoires of sorted blood CD4+ conventional T cells and regulatory T cells from AIRE-deficient patients with the corresponding repertoires from healthy controls. The TCR-sequenced cohort comprised roughly 5 AIRE-deficient APECED patients and roughly 5 healthy control donors. General study outcomes and caveats: Among under 4,500 shared Treg TCRbeta sequences, about 30% were found to be shared only among healthy donors and 8.5% to 10% only among patients, suggesting that Treg selection is less efficient in the absence of AIRE. Only TCRbeta chains were sequenced; more than 30% of shared healthy-donor Treg sequences also occurred in healthy Tconv, possibly because of differing TCRalpha chains. TCRBV gene usage, CDR3 length and TCR diversity in Tconv and Treg cells from AIRE-deficient patients were found to be similar to those in cells from healthy donors. Shorter CDR3s were found in shared Treg sequences, reflecting a bias toward rearrangements containing few non-templated nucleotide insertions. Around 30% of Treg TCRbeta sequences shared among healthy donors appeared in patient Tconv cells, suggesting diversion of Treg-biased clones into the Tconv compartment.

For sorting, conventional CD4 T cells were defined as CD4+CD127+ cells. Control samples were obtained from healthy donors who were not related to the patients. A FACSAria flow cytometer was used to sort the Tconv and Treg cells intended for TCRbeta sequencing. The sorted cells were collected in 5-ml round-bottom polystyrene tubes, and the dry cell pellets were frozen at -80 degrees C prior to sequencing. V lost 2 bases and J lost 2 bases, and the count of bases not matched to a germline gene is 16. The germline V gene sets CDR1 to MGHRA and CDR2 to YSYEKL. The CDR3 measures 19 amino acids from cysteine to phenylalanine. Only CDR3 DNA is held: 57 bases, read in frame from base 1. About this clone: Which antigen it targets is not known. Within one base of it there is no much larger clone, and no base qualities were kept.

The immunoSEQ platform was used to sequence the TCRbeta chain. The source study handled its data this way. When conventional T cell repertoires were pooled, patients gave 110,000 or so distinct in-frame TCRbeta sequences, while healthy donors gave 130,000 to 150,000. Treg TCRbeta sequences found in two or more individuals were classed as public, and these public Treg TCRbeta sequences were then looked for in Tconv repertoires. Differences between groups were assessed by Mann-Whitney U tests with Bonferroni-Dunn correction in GraphPad Prism 7.03. The clones in this table, taken by TCRdb from immuneACCESS, are in-frame only. Not every clone is retained; where verified, under half of the shortfall comes from an unresolved V gene, and the cause of the rest is unknown. V, J and clone size were drawn from that table, and D and trimming were deduced from the DNA. Recorded for this sample are about 25,000 clones; nearly 97% of them occurred a single time. The leading ten clones occupy roughly 0.26% of the sample.

The material sequenced was CD4+CD127+ conventional T cells sorted from PBMCs. The rearranged chain carries TRBV4-1 and TRBJ2-3; 7 nucleotides in the junction match TRBD1. The origin of this receptor is a human donor in good health. The CDR3 loop reads CASSQPPLRTGVYTDTQYF. In nucleotides, the sequence is TGCGCCAGCAGCCAACCACCGCTTAGGACAGGAGTCTACACAGATACGCAGTATTTT.